Sequencing of this T cell receptor (beta chain) was carried out in a study of cytomegalovirus exposure and HLA in healthy donors. PCR used 60 Vbeta primers and 13 Jbeta primers. Profiling relied on immunoSEQ multiplex PCR, and the TCRdb table lists in-frame clones only, not all of them. The sample consists of 150,000 to 200,000 clones, about 75% of them appearing once. On this clone: Its cognate antigen is unknown.

V lost 5 bases and J lost 2; bases outside the gene matches: 1. Germline CDR1 and CDR2: SGHTA and FQGNSA. This CDR3 is built from 14 residues. Study-wide points: With high specificity and sensitivity, the classifier reportedly diagnosed cytomegalovirus status. In most subjects, TCR beta sequences reportedly gave accurate predictions of HLA-A and HLA-B alleles.

The V gene is TRBV7-2, the J gene TRBJ2-7; 12 bases agree with TRBD2. Sequencing input: PBMCs. The sequence was collected from a middle-aged woman in good health and CMV-seropositive. CDR3 nucleotides: TGTGCCAGCAGCCGGACTAGCGGGACCTACGAGCAGTACTTC. It codes for CASSRTSGTYEQYF.